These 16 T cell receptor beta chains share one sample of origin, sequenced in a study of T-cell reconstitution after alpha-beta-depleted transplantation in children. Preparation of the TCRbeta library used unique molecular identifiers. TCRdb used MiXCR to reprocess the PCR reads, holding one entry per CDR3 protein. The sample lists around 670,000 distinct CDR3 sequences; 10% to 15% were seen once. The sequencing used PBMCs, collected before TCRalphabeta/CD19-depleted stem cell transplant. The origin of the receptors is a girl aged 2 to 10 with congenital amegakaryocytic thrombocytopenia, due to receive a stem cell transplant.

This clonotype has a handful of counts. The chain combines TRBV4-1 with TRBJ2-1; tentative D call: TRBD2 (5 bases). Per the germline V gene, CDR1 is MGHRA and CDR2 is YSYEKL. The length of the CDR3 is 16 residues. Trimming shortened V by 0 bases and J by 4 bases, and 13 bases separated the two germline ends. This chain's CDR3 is CASSQDSLAGYNEQFF. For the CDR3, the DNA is TGCGCCAGCAGCCAAGATAGCCTAGCTGGTTACAATGAGCAGTTCTTC.

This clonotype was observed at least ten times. Written as DNA, the CDR3 is TGTGCCAGCAGTCTAACGGGAGGAAGGGCTGCGACCGGGGAGCTGTTTTTT. Its protein product is CASSLTGGRAATGELFF. The chain uses TRBV27 and TRBJ2-2, with 7 bases fitting TRBD2. This CDR3 region has 17 residues. Germline CDR1 is MNHEY and CDR2 is SMNVEV (reference sequence). V lost 5 bases and J lost 5; bases outside the gene matches: 14.

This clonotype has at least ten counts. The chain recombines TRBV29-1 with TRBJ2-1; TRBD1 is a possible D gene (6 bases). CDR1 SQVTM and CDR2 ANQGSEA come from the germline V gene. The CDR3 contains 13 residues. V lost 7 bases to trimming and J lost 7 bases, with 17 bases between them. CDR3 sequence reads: CSAALTRGNEQFF. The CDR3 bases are TGCAGCGCCGCCCTAACAAGGGGGAATGAGCAGTTCTTC.

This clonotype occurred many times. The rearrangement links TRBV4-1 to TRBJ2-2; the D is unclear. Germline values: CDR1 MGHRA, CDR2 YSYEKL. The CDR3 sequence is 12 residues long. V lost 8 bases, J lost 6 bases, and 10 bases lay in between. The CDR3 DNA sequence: TGCGCCAGCGCTTCTCGCCCCGGGGAGCTGTTTTTT. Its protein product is CASASRPGELFF.

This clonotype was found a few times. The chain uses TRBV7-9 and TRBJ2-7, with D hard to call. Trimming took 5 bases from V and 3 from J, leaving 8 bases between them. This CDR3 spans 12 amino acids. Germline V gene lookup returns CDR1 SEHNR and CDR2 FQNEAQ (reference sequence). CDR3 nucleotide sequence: TGTGCCAGCAGCCAGTGGGACTACGAGCAGTACTTC. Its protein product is CASSQWDYEQYF.

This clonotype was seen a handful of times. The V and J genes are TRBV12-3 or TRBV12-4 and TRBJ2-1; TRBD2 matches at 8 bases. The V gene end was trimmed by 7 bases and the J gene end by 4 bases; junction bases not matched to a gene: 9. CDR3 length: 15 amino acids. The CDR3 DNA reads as TGTGCCAGCACTTCGCTTCGGGGGGGGTACAATGAGCAGTTCTTC. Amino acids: CASTSLRGGYNEQFF.

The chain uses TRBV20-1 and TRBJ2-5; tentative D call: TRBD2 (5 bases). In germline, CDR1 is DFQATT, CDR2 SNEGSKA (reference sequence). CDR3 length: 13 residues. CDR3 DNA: TGCAGCCAAAAAAGAACGGAGCGGGAGACCCAGTACTTC. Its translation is CSQKRTERETQYF.

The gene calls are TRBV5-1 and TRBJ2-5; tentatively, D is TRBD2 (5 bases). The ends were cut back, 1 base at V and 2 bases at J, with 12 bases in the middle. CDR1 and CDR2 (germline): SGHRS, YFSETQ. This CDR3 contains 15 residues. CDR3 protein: CASSLLSGMQETQYF. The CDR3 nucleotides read TGCGCCAGCAGCTTGTTGTCCGGGATGCAAGAGACCCAGTACTTC. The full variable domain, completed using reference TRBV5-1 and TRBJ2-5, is KAGVTQTPRYLIKTRGQQVTLSCSPISGHRSVSWYQQTPGQGLQFLFEYFSETQRNKGNFPGRFSGRQFSNSRSEMNVSTLELGDSALYLCASSLLSGMQETQYFGPGTRLLVL.

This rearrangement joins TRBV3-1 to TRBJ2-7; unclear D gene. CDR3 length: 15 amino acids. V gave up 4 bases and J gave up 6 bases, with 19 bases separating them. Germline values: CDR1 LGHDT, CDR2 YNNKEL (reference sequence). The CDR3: CASSLGHIRWVEQYF. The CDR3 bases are TGTGCCAGCAGCCTGGGCCACATACGGTGGGTCGAGCAGTACTTC.

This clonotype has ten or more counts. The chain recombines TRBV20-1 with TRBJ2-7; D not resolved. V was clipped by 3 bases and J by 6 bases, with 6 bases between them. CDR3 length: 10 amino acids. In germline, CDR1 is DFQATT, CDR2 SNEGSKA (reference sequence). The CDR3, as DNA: TGCAGTGCTAGTAACAGCGAGCAGTACTTC. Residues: CSASNSEQYF.

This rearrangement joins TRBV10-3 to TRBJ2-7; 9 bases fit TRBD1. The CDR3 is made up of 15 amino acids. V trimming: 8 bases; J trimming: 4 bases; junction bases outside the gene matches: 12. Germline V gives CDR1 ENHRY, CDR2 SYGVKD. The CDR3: CAIARTGGRGYEQYF. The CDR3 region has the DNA TGTGCCATCGCTAGAACAGGGGGCCGGGGTTACGAGCAGTACTTC.

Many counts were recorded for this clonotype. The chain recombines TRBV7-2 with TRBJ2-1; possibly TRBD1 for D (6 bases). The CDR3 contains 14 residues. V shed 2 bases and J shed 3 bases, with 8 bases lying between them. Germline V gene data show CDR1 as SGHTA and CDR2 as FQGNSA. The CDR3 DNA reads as TGTGCCAGCAGCTTACTAGGGGGCTACAATGAGCAGTTCTTC. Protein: CASSLLGGYNEQFF.

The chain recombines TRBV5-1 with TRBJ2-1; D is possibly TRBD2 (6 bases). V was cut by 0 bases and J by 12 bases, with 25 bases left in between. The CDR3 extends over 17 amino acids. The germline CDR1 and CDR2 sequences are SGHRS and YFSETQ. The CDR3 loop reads CASSLDGSGYSYHGQFF. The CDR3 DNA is TGCGCCAGCAGCTTGGATGGTAGCGGTTACTCCTACCATGGGCAGTTCTTC. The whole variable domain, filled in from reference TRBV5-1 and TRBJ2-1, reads KAGVTQTPRYLIKTRGQQVTLSCSPISGHRSVSWYQQTPGQGLQFLFEYFSETQRNKGNFPGRFSGRQFSNSRSEMNVSTLELGDSALYLCASSLDGSGYSYHGQFFGPGTRLTVL.

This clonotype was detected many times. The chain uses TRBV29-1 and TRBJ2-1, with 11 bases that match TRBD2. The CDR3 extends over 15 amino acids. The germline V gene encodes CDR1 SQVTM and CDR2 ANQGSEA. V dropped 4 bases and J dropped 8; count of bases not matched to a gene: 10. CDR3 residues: CSVVRASGRLDEQFF. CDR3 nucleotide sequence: TGCAGCGTTGTTAGGGCTAGCGGGAGGCTAGATGAGCAGTTCTTC.

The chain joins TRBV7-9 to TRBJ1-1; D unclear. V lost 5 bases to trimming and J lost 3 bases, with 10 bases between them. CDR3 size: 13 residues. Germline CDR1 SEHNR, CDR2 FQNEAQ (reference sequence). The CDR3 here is CASSATRDTEAFF. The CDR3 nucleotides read TGTGCCAGCAGCGCAACAAGGGACACTGAAGCTTTCTTT.

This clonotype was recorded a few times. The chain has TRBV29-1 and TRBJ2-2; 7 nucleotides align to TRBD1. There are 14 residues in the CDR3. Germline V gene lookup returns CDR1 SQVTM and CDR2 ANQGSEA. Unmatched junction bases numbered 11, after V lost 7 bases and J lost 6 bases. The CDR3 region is CSAYKTGASGELFF. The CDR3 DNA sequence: TGCAGCGCCTACAAAACAGGGGCCTCCGGGGAGCTGTTTTTT.